This T cell receptor (beta chain) came from a study of blood T cell repertoires in COVID-19 (dated by TCRdb to the early 2020s). Regarding the study in general: The collaborator samples originated in the United States, Italy and Spain and spanned the acute and convalescent phases of COVID-19. The prospective study material was composed of cDNA or gDNA derived from T cells, B-cell-depleted T cells, or PBMCs. The dataset comprised deeply sampled blood TCRbeta repertoires from subjects exposed to, actively infected with, or recovered from COVID-19. The repertoires were released in a freely available public database meant as a resource for research on the immune response to SARS-CoV-2. Samples were obtained from the ongoing ImmuneRACE study (first 160 participants) and from 1,200 or so subjects provided by 6 global collaborators. Sample metadata almost always included a de-identified subject ID, COVID-19 status, age in years and sex. HLA class I and class II types, where available, came from metadata supplied by the sample provider rather than from assay-based typing.

The collaborating institutions used their own protocols to collect whole blood in K2EDTA tubes. For TCRbeta analysis, collaborators shipped samples in one of three forms: frozen whole blood, isolated PBMCs, or DNA extracted from either of those sample types. Trimming takes 5 bases from V and 6 bases from J, and the germline ends sit 12 bases apart. The CDR3 numbers 13 residues from cysteine through phenylalanine. Of all the DNA, just the CDR3 is kept, 39 bases in frame from base 1. CDR1 and CDR2 (MGHDK, SYGVNS) derive from the germline V gene. The paper's findings and limits, for the study overall: The quantity of clinical and demographic metadata differed by source and by participant and was supplied without curation.

TCRbeta CDR3 regions were amplified from genomic DNA using the immunoSEQ Assay, a bias-controlled multiplex PCR. Per the source publication's procedure: Nucleated cell counts per sample were estimated from amplification of reference gene primers within the assay. Sequence reads were collapsed and filtered to measure the absolute abundance of every unique TCRbeta CDR3 rearrangement. For each sample, productive Simpson clonality was calculated by taking the square root of Simpson's diversity index across productive rearrangements. The table was pulled from immuneACCESS by TCRdb, which kept in-frame rearrangements only. Such tables lose some clones; where checked, under half of the loss comes from unresolved V genes, and the rest has no known cause. Clone size and V and J calls were adopted from that table, with D and trimming inferred from the DNA. Present in this sample are approximately 55,000 clones, about nine tenths of which were seen just once. The ten biggest clones cover 5% to 7% of the sample.

Of note for this clone: The antigen this receptor binds is unknown. The input lacks base qualities; no much larger clone sits a single base away.

This receptor was taken from a middle-aged man with active COVID-19. The rearranged chain carries TRBV25-1 and TRBJ2-3, with the identity of the D gene unclear. The sequencing input was peripheral blood. The CDR3 protein is CASSLDYGDTQYF. The bases are TGTGCCAGCAGTCTAGATTATGGTGATACGCAGTATTTT.